The 26 T cell receptor beta chains given below trace back to one sample, sequenced in a study of cytomegalovirus exposure and HLA in healthy donors. It was with 60 Vbeta and 13 Jbeta primers that the PCR ran. TCRdb's copy holds only in-frame clones and misses some; the assay was immunoSEQ multiplex PCR. The table has around 65,000 clones, roughly 60% seen once. The sequenced material came from PBMCs. These TCRs come from a man aged 30 to 39 in good health and CMV-seronegative.

V gene TRBV9 combines with J gene TRBJ2-5; tentative D call: TRBD1 (5 bases). There are 17 residues in the CDR3. V was pared by 0 bases and J by 1 base, with 16 bases between. Germline loops: CDR1 SGDLS, CDR2 YYNGEE. The CDR3 region is CASSVAPSTAGQETQYF. DNA for the CDR3: TGTGCCAGCAGCGTAGCTCCCTCGACAGCCGGCCAAGAGACCCAGTACTTC.

This clone was seen more than once but under ten times. The J gene is TRBJ2-4, the V gene TRBV30, with 7 bases lining up with TRBD2. Germline loops: CDR1 GTSNPN, CDR2 SVGIG (reference sequence). This CDR3 has 14 residues. V lost 0 bases to trimming and J lost 5 bases; unmatched junction nucleotides: 4. CDR3 in DNA: TGTGCCTGGAGTGTAGGTCTAGCGGAAAACATTCAGTACTTC. Protein product: CAWSVGLAENIQYF.

This rearrangement joins TRBV5-6 to TRBJ2-1, with TRBD1 as a possible D gene (5 bases). The V end was cut by 0 bases, the J end by 9 bases, with 7 bases between. Germline V gene lookup returns CDR1 SGHDT and CDR2 YYEEEE. CDR3 size: 12 residues. The CDR3 here is CASSLEGVEQFF. The CDR3, as DNA: TGTGCCAGCAGCTTGGAAGGGGTTGAGCAGTTCTTC.

The chain is built from TRBV19 and TRBJ2-6; D gene uncertain. The V gene lost 8 bases and the J gene lost 0 bases, with 23 bases spanning the gap. The CDR3 spans 19 residues. Germline lookup yields CDR1 LNHDA and CDR2 SQIVND (reference sequence). The CDR3 is CASASFLGGIGSGANVLTF. DNA for the CDR3: TGTGCCAGTGCCTCATTCCTCGGCGGTATCGGCTCTGGGGCCAACGTCCTGACTTTC.

The V gene is TRBV30, the J gene TRBJ2-7; 10 positions match TRBD1. Trimming cost V 2 bases and J 6 bases; bases outside gene matches: 4. The germline CDR1 and CDR2 sequences are GTSNPN and SVGIG (reference sequence). CDR3 size: 13 residues. The DNA for the CDR3 is TGTGCCTGGAGTCTGGGACAGGGGATCGAGCAGTACTTC. Translation gives CAWSLGQGIEQYF.

This clone turned up a few times. The chain recombines TRBV6-1 with TRBJ2-4, with 7 bases lining up with TRBD2. Germline loops: CDR1 MNHNS, CDR2 SASEGT. This CDR3 region has 15 residues. Unmatched junction bases numbered 11, after V lost 6 bases and J lost 6 bases. CDR3 sequence (DNA): TGTGCCAGCAGGGTGGGGGGGGGTTTTGGAAACATTCAGTACTTC. Residues: CASRVGGGFGNIQYF.

The chain combines TRBV30 with TRBJ2-7; D is undetermined. The CDR3 totals 12 residues. Trimming removed 1 base at V and 7 bases at J, with 11 bases between. CDR1 is GTSNPN and CDR2 is SVGIG in the germline V gene (reference sequence). The CDR3 sequence is CAWSGPSREQYF. The CDR3 DNA reads as TGTGCCTGGAGTGGCCCGAGTCGAGAGCAGTACTTC. The full variable domain, with the rest looked up from reference TRBV30 and TRBJ2-7, is SQTIHQWPATLVQPVGSPLSLECTVEGTSNPNLYWYRQAAGRGLQLLFYSVGIGQISSEVPQNLSASRPQDRQFILSSKKLLLSDSGFYLCAWSGPSREQYFGPGTRLTVT.

V is TRBV4-1 and J is TRBJ1-2; TRBD1 matches 9 bases. V dropped 4 bases and J dropped 7; count of bases not matched to a gene: 10. The CDR3 length is 15 residues. Germline V gene sequence: CDR1 MGHRA, CDR2 YSYEKL. For the CDR3, the DNA is TGCGCCAGCAGCCTATCCGGCACAGGGGGCTCTGGCTACACCTTC. Translating it yields CASSLSGTGGSGYTF.

The chain recombines TRBV4-1 with TRBJ2-1; TRBD2 matches 11 bases. Germline V CDR1 and CDR2: MGHRA, YSYEKL. After removal of 2 bases from V and 0 bases from J, the junction contained 9 bases not matched to a gene. There are 19 residues in the CDR3. The CDR3 nucleotides read TGCGCCAGCAGCCAAACACTAGCGGGGGCCCCCAGCTCCTACAATGAGCAGTTCTTC. Amino acid sequence: CASSQTLAGAPSSYNEQFF.

This clone turned up a few times. The chain's CDR3 is CASREAQGRNSPLHF. The CDR3 DNA reads as TGCGCCAGCAGGGAGGCACAGGGACGTAATTCACCCCTCCACTTT. The J gene is TRBJ1-6, the V gene TRBV5-1, with D maybe TRBD1 (6 bases). Trimming took off 5 bases at V and 6 bases at J, with 15 bases between the two ends. Germline V gene lookup returns CDR1 SGHRS and CDR2 YFSETQ. The CDR3 loop spans 15 amino acids. The entire variable domain, with the rest obtained from reference TRBV5-1 and TRBJ1-6, is as follows: KAGVTQTPRYLIKTRGQQVTLSCSPISGHRSVSWYQQTPGQGLQFLFEYFSETQRNKGNFPGRFSGRQFSNSRSEMNVSTLELGDSALYLCASREAQGRNSPLHFGNGTRLTVT.

The chain combines TRBV4-2 with TRBJ1-2; maybe TRBD1 (5 bases). With 0 bases removed from V and 6 bases from J, the gap between germline ends came to 14 bases. Per germline, CDR1 LGHNA and CDR2 YNFKEQ. This CDR3 comprises 15 residues. The CDR3 DNA follows: TGTGCCAGCAGCCAAGACGACCTGGGCAGGGATGGCTACACCTTC. This codes for CASSQDDLGRDGYTF.

The rearrangement links TRBV6-4 to TRBJ2-2, with 9 positions matching TRBD1. The V and J ends lost 5 bases and 7 bases, in that order; junction bases with no gene match: 5. There are 14 residues in the CDR3. Germline assignment: CDR1 MRHNA and CDR2 SNTAGT. The CDR3 loop is CASSSRQGVGELFF. CDR3 bases: TGTGCCAGCAGTTCACGACAGGGGGTCGGGGAGCTGTTTTTT.

V is TRBV29-1 and J is TRBJ1-2, with 10 bases that match TRBD1. V was clipped by 2 bases and J by 5 bases; unmatched bases: 2. The CDR3 loop spans 13 amino acids. Per the germline V gene, CDR1 is SQVTM and CDR2 is ANQGSEA. The CDR3 loop is CSVEPGQGYGYTF. For the CDR3, the DNA is TGCAGCGTTGAACCGGGACAGGGGTATGGCTACACCTTC.

The table lists this clone with a few counts. The chain carries TRBV5-6 and TRBJ2-1, with 11 bases fitting TRBD1. Germline-derived CDR1 and CDR2 are SGHDT and YYEEEE. The CDR3 loop spans 16 amino acids. J was trimmed by 9 bases and V by 4 bases; bases with no gene match: 12. Written as DNA, the CDR3 is TGTGCCAGCAGCAAGGCAGGGACAGGGGGAGGGGTTGAGCAGTTCTTC. Amino acids: CASSKAGTGGGVEQFF.

The chain has TRBV4-2 and TRBJ2-3, with 10 bases that match TRBD2. The CDR3 runs to 16 residues. Losses at the gene ends were 0 bases for V and 7 bases for J; bases not matched to a gene: 7. Per germline, CDR1 LGHNA and CDR2 YNFKEQ. CDR3 coding DNA: TGTGCCAGCAGCCAAGATTGGGTAGCGGGGGGTAATACGCAGTATTTT. Protein: CASSQDWVAGGNTQYF.

This clone has just a few counts. The chain carries TRBV27 and TRBJ1-5; TRBD1 is a possible D gene (5 bases). This CDR3 has 15 residues. Trimming took off 6 bases at V and 3 bases at J, with 15 bases between the two ends. Looked up from germline, CDR1 is MNHEY and CDR2 is SMNVEV (reference sequence). The DNA of the CDR3 is TGTGCCAGCAGCCCCGGGGGAGGTAACAATCAGCCCCAGCATTTT. Translated, it gives CASSPGGGNNQPQHF.

This clone was observed a handful of times. The rearrangement uses TRBV6-4 and TRBJ2-3, with 7 bases lining up with TRBD1. V was clipped by 0 bases and J by 4 bases; unmatched bases: 4. Germline CDR1 MRHNA, CDR2 SNTAGT. This CDR3 region has 15 residues. The DNA for the CDR3 is TGTGCCAGCAGTGACTCCCCAGGGGGATCAGATACGCAGTATTTT. Amino acids: CASSDSPGGSDTQYF.

V gene TRBV7-8 combines with J gene TRBJ2-7; the match to TRBD2 covers 8 bases. The germline gives CDR1 SGHVS, CDR2 FQNEAQ. The CDR3 extends over 14 amino acids. Losses at the gene ends were 2 bases for V and 6 bases for J; bases not matched to a gene: 6. The CDR3 reads CASSLSRSGGEQYF. CDR3 nucleotide sequence: TGTGCCAGCAGCTTATCCCGGAGCGGGGGCGAGCAGTACTTC.

The gene calls are TRBV7-9 and TRBJ1-1; maybe TRBD1 (5 bases). The germline V and J ends were trimmed by 2 bases and 4 bases, with 11 bases remaining between them. The length of the CDR3 is 14 residues. Germline V lookup: CDR1 SEHNR, CDR2 FQNEAQ (reference sequence). The CDR3 DNA sequence: TGTGCCAGCAGCTTAATGGCTGGGGCCACTGAAGCTTTCTTT. As protein: CASSLMAGATEAFF. Based on the CDR3 plus reference TRBV7-9 and TRBJ1-1, the full variable domain is DTGVSQNPRHKITKRGQNVTFRCDPISEHNRLYWYRQTLGQGPEFLTYFQNEAQLEKSRLLSDRFSAERPKGSFSTLEIQRTEQGDSAMYLCASSLMAGATEAFFGQGTRLTVV.

The table lists this clone with a few counts. V gene TRBV6-5 combines with J gene TRBJ2-5, with TRBD2 matching over 8 bases. The CDR3 length is 15 residues. Germline CDR1 and CDR2: MNHEY and SVGAGI. The V segment lost 7 bases and the J segment 4 bases; nucleotides outside the gene matches: 11. This CDR3 reads CASTHRRSGGETQYF. DNA of the CDR3: TGTGCCAGCACCCACCGGCGGAGCGGGGGAGAGACCCAGTACTTC.

This chain links TRBV7-3 with TRBJ2-1, with 10 nucleotides matching TRBD1. Unmatched junction bases numbered 3, after V lost 5 bases and J lost 5 bases. The CDR3 is made up of 14 amino acids. From germline, CDR1 is SGHTA and CDR2 FQGTGA. CDR3 region: CASSLGTGDNEQFF. The CDR3 coding sequence is TGTGCCAGCAGCCTCGGGACAGGGGACAATGAGCAGTTCTTC.

J is TRBJ1-4 and V is TRBV15; TRBD1 aligns across 8 bases. The junction had 10 bases not matched to a gene; V was cut back by 5 bases and J by 8 bases. This CDR3 is 15 amino acids long. Germline lookup yields CDR1 LNHNV and CDR2 YYDKDF (reference sequence). Written as DNA, the CDR3 is TGTGCCACCAGCGGGATGACAGGGGCTGGAGAAAAACTGTTTTTT. It is translated as CATSGMTGAGEKLFF.

The genes are TRBV30 and TRBJ1-1; D is undetermined. The V gene lost 0 bases and the J gene lost 7 bases, with 15 bases spanning the gap. Germline values: CDR1 GTSNPN, CDR2 SVGIG (reference sequence). CDR3 length: 14 residues. CDR3 DNA sequence: TGTGCCTGGAGTGTACCCGGGGTTAAAGGTGAAGCTTTCTTT. Amino acids: CAWSVPGVKGEAFF.

The chain employs TRBV7-8 and TRBJ2-5; 14 bases map to TRBD2. From germline, CDR1 is SGHVS and CDR2 FQNEAQ. V lost 8 bases, J lost 14 bases, and 16 bases stayed unmatched. CDR3 length equals 15 residues. CDR3: CASHPRTSGGSPAYF. The CDR3, as DNA: TGTGCCAGCCACCCCCGGACTAGCGGGGGGTCTCCCGCTTACTTC.

This clone was picked up a small number of times. The J gene is TRBJ1-5, the V gene TRBV4-1; D is ambiguous. V was clipped by 3 bases and J by 7 bases, with 16 bases between them. Germline V lookup: CDR1 MGHRA, CDR2 YSYEKL. The CDR3 extends over 15 amino acids. This CDR3 is CASSQATVGVQPQHF. The CDR3 nucleotides are TGCGCCAGCAGCCAGGCTACAGTGGGTGTGCAGCCCCAGCATTTT.

The genes are TRBV18 and TRBJ1-6; 7 bases are shared with TRBD1. Germline lookup yields CDR1 KGHSH and CDR2 LQKENI. The CDR3 loop spans 14 amino acids. The trim removed 4 bases at V and 5 bases at J, leaving 2 bases unmatched. Written as DNA, the CDR3 is TGTGCCAGCTCACGGGACAGTGATAATTCACCCCTCCACTTT. Encoded protein: CASSRDSDNSPLHF.